This TCR beta chain derives from a study of T cells in women clearing cervical HPV infection. Study summary: For cases, blood was sampled a median about 160 days after lesion detection, interquartile range roughly 85 to 220 days.

As to this clone: Its antigen is as yet unknown.

The study's findings and limits: Cases and controls were distinguished at AUC 0.65 to 0.85 by richness and V genes.

The data were produced by immunoSEQ multiplex PCR, yet TCRdb's version contains in-frame clones alone and is incomplete. Its table lists 42,000 or so clones. This TCR came from a woman aged 18 to 75 with a cervical HPV16 infection that either progressed to CIN3+ or cleared (not recorded which). Sequences were obtained from blood buffy coat.

The CDR3 spells CASSELQGSGNTIYF. The covered CDR3 bases are TGCGCCAGCAGTGAGCTCCAGGGATCTGGAAACACC. V is TRBV10-1 and J is TRBJ1-3, with D possibly being TRBD1 (5 bases). The read stops 3 residues short of the end of the CDR3; the missing end is completed from the germline J gene. Germline assignment: CDR1 WNHNN and CDR2 SYGVQD (reference sequence). This CDR3 comprises 15 residues. V gave up 2 bases and J gave up 1 base, with 9 bases separating them.